The rows below give T cell receptor beta chains drawn from one sample of a study of tumor-infiltrating lymphocytes in primary liver carcinoma. TCRdb independently ran MiXCR on the multiplex PCR reads; one entry per CDR3 protein. The table includes approximately 110,000 distinct CDR3 sequences, 80% to 85% detected once. Sequenced sample: liver tumor tissue from sampling region 3. These TCRs come from a man aged 40-49 years with primary liver carcinoma and hepatitis B virus infection. CDR3s include the opening cysteine and the closing phenylalanine or tryptophan. Each record gives: D gene, V gene, J gene, clone size, CDR3 protein, CDR3 DNA. D genes are given only for firm matches. Clone size is not always given. Where it is, it says once, few, many or a class for expanded clones.

D gene: .; V gene: TRBV29-1; J gene: TRBJ1-3; clone size: .; CDR3 protein: CGVSTVLSGNTTYF; CDR3 DNA: TGCGGCGTTTCGACAGTCCTCTCTGGAAACACCACATATTTT
D gene: .; V gene: TRBV29-1; J gene: TRBJ1-5; clone size: once; CDR3 protein: CSVGQGISQPQDF; CDR3 DNA: .
D gene: TRBD1; V gene: TRBV5-4; J gene: TRBJ2-4; clone size: few; CDR3 protein: CASSLVRGRINTQYF; CDR3 DNA: TGTGCCAGCAGCTTGGTGAGGGGGCGTATAAACACTCAGTACTTC
D gene: TRBD1; V gene: TRBV6-1; J gene: TRBJ1-6; clone size: .; CDR3 protein: CASITRQGAYLLLHF; CDR3 DNA: TGTGCCAGCATCACGAGACAGGGGGCTTATTTACTCCTCCACTTT
D gene: .; V gene: TRBV29-1; J gene: TRBJ1-1; clone size: once; CDR3 protein: CSVAAGLGMNSEAFF; CDR3 DNA: TGCAGTGTTGCGGCAGGGTTGGGAATGAACTCTGAAGCTTTCTTT
D gene: .; V gene: TRBV11-2; J gene: TRBJ2-7; clone size: .; CDR3 protein: CANTKGIEQYF; CDR3 DNA: TGTGCCAACACAAAAGGAATTGAGCAGTACTTC
D gene: TRBD2; V gene: TRBV5-4; J gene: TRBJ2-2; clone size: .; CDR3 protein: CASSFGQNRASGAGELFF; CDR3 DNA: TGTGCCAGCAGTTTTGGACAAAATAGGGCTAGCGGGGCCGGGGAGCTGTTTTTT
D gene: .; V gene: TRBV11-2; J gene: TRBJ2-5; clone size: .; CDR3 protein: CANSSRSAPGVTQYF; CDR3 DNA: TGTGCCAATAGCTCCCGGTCAGCCCCAGGGGTGACCCAGTACTTC
D gene: .; V gene: TRBV11-2; J gene: TRBJ1-2; clone size: .; CDR3 protein: CTSGLDSVAYSLGYTF; CDR3 DNA: TGTACCAGCGGCTTAGATTCGGTAGCCTATTCTCTAGGCTACACCTTC
D gene: .; V gene: TRBV6-6; J gene: TRBJ2-4; clone size: .; CDR3 protein: CASSPGQAKNVQDF; CDR3 DNA: TGTGCCAGCAGCCCCGGCCAAGCCAAAAACGTTCAGGACTTC
D gene: TRBD1; V gene: TRBV7-2; J gene: TRBJ2-7; clone size: .; CDR3 protein: CASSLGTGGEQYF; CDR3 DNA: TGTGCCAGCAGCTTAGGGACAGGGGGCGAGCAGTACTTC
D gene: .; V gene: TRBV12-3/TRBV12-4; J gene: TRBJ2-5; clone size: medium-sized; CDR3 protein: CASSSNREQETQYF; CDR3 DNA: TGTGCCAGCAGTTCCAACAGGGAACAAGAGACCCAGTACTTC
D gene: TRBD1; V gene: TRBV5-1; J gene: TRBJ2-5; clone size: few; CDR3 protein: CVSSFSLQVTGRETQYF; CDR3 DNA: TGCGTCAGCAGCTTTTCTCTACAAGTGACAGGGCGCGAGACCCAGTACTTC
D gene: .; V gene: TRBV4-3; J gene: TRBJ1-6; clone size: .; CDR3 protein: CASSSGAEANSPLHF; CDR3 DNA: TGCGCCAGCAGCAGTGGGGCTGAGGCGAATTCACCCCTCCACTTT
D gene: .; V gene: TRBV11-1; J gene: TRBJ2-3; clone size: .; CDR3 protein: CASSSGGNSVGARTGTQYF; CDR3 DNA: TGTGCCAGTAGCTCTGGGGGAAACTCTGTTGGAGCCCGCACAGGTACGCAGTATTTT
D gene: .; V gene: TRBV5-4; J gene: TRBJ1-5; clone size: .; CDR3 protein: CASSRDSNSTQPQHF; CDR3 DNA: TGTGCCAGCAGCCGCGACAGCAATAGCACTCAGCCCCAGCATTTT
D gene: TRBD2; V gene: TRBV29-1; J gene: TRBJ2-1; clone size: .; CDR3 protein: CTVESSGYSSYNEQFF; CDR3 DNA: TGCACCGTTGAGAGTAGCGGGTATTCATCCTACAATGAGCAGTTCTTC
D gene: .; V gene: TRBV29-1; J gene: TRBJ2-7; clone size: .; CDR3 protein: CSVTDPLSYGQYF; CDR3 DNA: TGCAGTGTGACAGACCCCCTCTCCTACGGGCAGTACTTC
D gene: TRBD2; V gene: TRBV15; J gene: TRBJ2-1; clone size: .; CDR3 protein: CAISRDAGGSYNEQFF; CDR3 DNA: TGTGCCATCAGCAGAGATGCGGGAGGCTCCTACAATGAGCAGTTCTTC
D gene: .; V gene: TRBV4-1; J gene: TRBJ1-5; clone size: .; CDR3 protein: CTSSQDPGTAGNRPQHF; CDR3 DNA: TGCACCAGCAGCCAAGATCCGGGGACCGCCGGGAATCGGCCCCAGCATTTT
D gene: .; V gene: TRBV7-8; J gene: TRBJ2-1; clone size: many; CDR3 protein: CASSPRTGSYNEQFF; CDR3 DNA: TGTGCCAGCAGCCCTCGGACTGGCTCCTACAATGAGCAGTTCTTC
D gene: TRBD1; V gene: TRBV5-1; J gene: TRBJ1-3; clone size: many; CDR3 protein: CASSLDSGGSGNTIYF; CDR3 DNA: TGCGCCAGCAGCTTGGACTCAGGGGGCTCTGGAAACACCATATATTTT
D gene: .; V gene: TRBV29-1; J gene: TRBJ2-7; clone size: .; CDR3 protein: CSSMTSGAGTPYEQYF; CDR3 DNA: TGCAGTTCCATGACATCTGGGGCCGGCACTCCCTACGAGCAGTACTTC
D gene: TRBD1; V gene: TRBV14; J gene: TRBJ2-1; clone size: .; CDR3 protein: CAGNQVGQGTGYNKQFF; CDR3 DNA: TGTGCCGGCAACCAAGTGGGTCAGGGGACAGGGTATAATAAGCAGTTCTTC